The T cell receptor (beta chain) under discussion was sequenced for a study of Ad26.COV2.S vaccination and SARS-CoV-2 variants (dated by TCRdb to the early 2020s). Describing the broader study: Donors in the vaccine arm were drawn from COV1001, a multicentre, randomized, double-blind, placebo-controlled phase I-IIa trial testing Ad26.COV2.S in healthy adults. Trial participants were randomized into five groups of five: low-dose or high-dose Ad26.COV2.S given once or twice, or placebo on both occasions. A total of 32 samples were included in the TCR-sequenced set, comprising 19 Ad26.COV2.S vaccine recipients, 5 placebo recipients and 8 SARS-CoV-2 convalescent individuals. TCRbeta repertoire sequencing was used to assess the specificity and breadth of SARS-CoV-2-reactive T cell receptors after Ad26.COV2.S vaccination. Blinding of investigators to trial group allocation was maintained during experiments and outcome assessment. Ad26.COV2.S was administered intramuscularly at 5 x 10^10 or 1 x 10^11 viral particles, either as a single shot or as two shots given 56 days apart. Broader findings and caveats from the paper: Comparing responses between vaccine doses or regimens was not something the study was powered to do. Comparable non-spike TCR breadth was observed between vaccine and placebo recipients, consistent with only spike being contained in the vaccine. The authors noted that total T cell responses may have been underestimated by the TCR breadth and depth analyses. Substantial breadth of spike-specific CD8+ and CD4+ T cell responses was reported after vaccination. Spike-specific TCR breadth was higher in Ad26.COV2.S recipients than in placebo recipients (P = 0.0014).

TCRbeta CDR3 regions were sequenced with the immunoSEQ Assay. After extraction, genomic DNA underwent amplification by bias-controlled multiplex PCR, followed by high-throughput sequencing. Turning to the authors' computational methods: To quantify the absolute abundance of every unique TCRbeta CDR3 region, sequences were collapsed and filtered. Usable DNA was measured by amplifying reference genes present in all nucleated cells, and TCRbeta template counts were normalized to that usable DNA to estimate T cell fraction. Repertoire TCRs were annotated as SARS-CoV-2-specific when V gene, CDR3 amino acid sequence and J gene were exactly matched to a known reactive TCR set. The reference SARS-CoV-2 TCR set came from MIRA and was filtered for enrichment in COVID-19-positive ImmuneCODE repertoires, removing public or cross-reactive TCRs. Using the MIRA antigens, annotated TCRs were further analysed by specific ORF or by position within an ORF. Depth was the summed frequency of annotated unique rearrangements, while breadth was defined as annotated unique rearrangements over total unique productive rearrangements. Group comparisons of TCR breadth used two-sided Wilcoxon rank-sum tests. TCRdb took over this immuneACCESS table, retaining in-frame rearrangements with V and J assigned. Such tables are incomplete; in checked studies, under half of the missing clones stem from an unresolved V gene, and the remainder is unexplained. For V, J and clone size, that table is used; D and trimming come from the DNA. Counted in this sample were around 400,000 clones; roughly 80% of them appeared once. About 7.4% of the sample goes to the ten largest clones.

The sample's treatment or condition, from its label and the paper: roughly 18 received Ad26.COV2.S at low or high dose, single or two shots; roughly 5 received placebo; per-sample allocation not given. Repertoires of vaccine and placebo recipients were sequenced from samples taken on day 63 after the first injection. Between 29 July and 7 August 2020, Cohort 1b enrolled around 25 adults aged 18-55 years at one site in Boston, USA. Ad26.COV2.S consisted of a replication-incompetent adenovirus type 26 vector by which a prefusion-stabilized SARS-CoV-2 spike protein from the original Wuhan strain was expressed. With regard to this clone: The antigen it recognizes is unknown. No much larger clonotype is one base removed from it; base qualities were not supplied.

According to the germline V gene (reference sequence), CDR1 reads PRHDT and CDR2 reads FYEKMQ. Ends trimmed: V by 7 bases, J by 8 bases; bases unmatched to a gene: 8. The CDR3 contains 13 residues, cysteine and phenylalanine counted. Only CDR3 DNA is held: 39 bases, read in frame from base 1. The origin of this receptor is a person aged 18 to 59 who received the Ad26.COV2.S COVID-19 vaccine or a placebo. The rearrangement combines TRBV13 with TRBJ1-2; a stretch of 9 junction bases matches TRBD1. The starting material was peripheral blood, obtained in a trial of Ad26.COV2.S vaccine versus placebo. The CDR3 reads CASMRDRAGGYTF. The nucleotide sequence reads TGTGCCAGCATGAGGGACAGGGCGGGAGGCTACACCTTC.